The following is a T cell receptor (beta chain) sequence with its context. The junction shows a germline mismatch at one end, possibly a read error. This sample is drawn from a study of CD8 T cells in Susac syndrome. Sequencing of TCR beta covered CD8+ and CD4+ T cells obtained from blood. The CDR3 consists of 15 residues. Germline CDR1 and CDR2: SGHRS and YFSETQ. The authors reverse transcribed about 0.5 to 1 ug RNA with random hexamers. TCRdb reanalysed the immunoSEQ multiplex PCR reads using MiXCR and keeps one entry per CDR3 protein. The sample records a few hundred thousand distinct CDR3 sequences, 95% being singletons.

Material for sequencing was CD4+ T cells from PBMCs. The TCR originated in a human donor with multiple sclerosis. The J gene is TRBJ2-1, the V gene TRBV5-1; the match to TRBD2 covers 11 bases. The CDR3 sequence is CASSPGTSGYNEQFF. As DNA, the CDR3 is TGTGCCAGCAGTCCCGGGACTAGCGGCTACAATGAGCAGTTCTTC.